These 8 T cell receptor beta chains share one sample of origin, sequenced in a study of OX40 agonist ivuxolimab in advanced cancers. Data came from immunoSEQ multiplex PCR; TCRdb stores just in-frame clones and leaves some out. The data hold tens of thousands of clones, with approximately 80% observed a single time. The source was CD4+ or CD8+ T cells sorted from blood, collected in a trial of the OX40 agonist ivuxolimab. The receptors derive from an adult with an advanced solid tumor such as melanoma, head and neck, liver or kidney cancer.

This clone was recorded only once. This CDR3 reads CASTPVGLGAGANVLTF. CDR3 bases: TGTGCCAGCACCCCGGTGGGACTAGGGGCTGGGGCCAACGTCCTGACTTTC. This chain links TRBV11-2 with TRBJ2-6; 8 nucleotides align to TRBD2. The germline V gene has CDR1 SGHAT and CDR2 FQNNGV. CDR3 size: 17 residues. V trimming: 7 bases; J trimming: 2 bases; junction bases outside the gene matches: 10.

DNA of the CDR3: TGTGCCAGCAGACCCTTAGTCACAGATACGCAGTATTTT. It encodes CASRPLVTDTQYF. The chain couples TRBV27 to TRBJ2-3; no reliable D call. The CDR3 loop spans 13 amino acids. Per germline, CDR1 MNHEY and CDR2 SMNVEV (reference sequence). Trimming stripped 6 bases from V and 2 bases from J, with 9 bases between.

The chain recombines TRBV7-8 with TRBJ2-1, with 8 bases aligning to TRBD2. The ends lost 1 base at V and 9 bases at J; junction bases unmatched: 5. The CDR3 is made up of 14 amino acids. The germline CDR1 and CDR2 sequences are SGHVS and FQNEAQ. The DNA of the CDR3 is TGTGCCAGCAGCTTAGTCAGCGGGGGCAGTGAGCAGTTCTTC. This gives the protein CASSLVSGGSEQFF.

The J gene is TRBJ2-1, the V gene TRBV11-3; D gene unclear. The CDR3 length is 16 residues. Germline values: CDR1 SGHNT, CDR2 YENEEA. The V end lost 6 bases, the J end lost 6 bases, and 21 bases lay between the germline ends. The CDR3 here is CASSRTQRSTGNEQFF. CDR3 nucleotide sequence: TGTGCCAGCAGTCGGACGCAGAGGTCTACGGGCAATGAGCAGTTCTTC.

The V gene is TRBV6-5, the J gene TRBJ1-3; no reliable D call. The CDR3 loop spans 13 amino acids. Trimming cost V 9 bases and J 3 bases, with 12 bases left between them. Germline loops: CDR1 MNHEY, CDR2 SVGAGI. CDR3 loop: CASGRVGGNTIYF. The CDR3 DNA reads as TGTGCCAGTGGGAGGGTCGGTGGAAACACCATATATTTT.

This clone was detected a few times. The rearrangement joins TRBV27 to TRBJ1-5; the D is unclear. Germline CDR1 reads MNHEY; CDR2 reads SMNVEV (reference sequence). V was clipped by 2 bases and J by 5 bases, with 7 bases between them. This CDR3 is 13 amino acids long. The CDR3 loop is CASSLRRDQPQHF. The CDR3 bases are TGTGCCAGCAGTTTAAGAAGGGATCAGCCCCAGCATTTT.

The CDR3 DNA follows: TGTGCCAGCAGTATAGCGGGAGGGCTCGAGCAGTACTTC. It yields the protein CASSIAGGLEQYF. The gene calls are TRBV9 and TRBJ2-7; TRBD2 agrees at 11 bases. With V trimmed by 5 bases and J by 6 bases, 4 bases remained unmatched. The CDR3 is 13 amino acids. Germline CDR1 reads SGDLS; CDR2 reads YYNGEE.

This chain joins TRBV11-2 and TRBJ2-3, with TRBD2 matching 11 bases. CDR3 size: 17 residues. After removal of 5 bases from V and 2 bases from J, the junction contained 9 bases not matched to a gene. Germline lookup yields CDR1 SGHAT and CDR2 FQNNGV. In nucleotides, the CDR3 is TGTGCCAGCAGCCTCCGACTAGCGGGGTTCTCCACAGATACGCAGTATTTT. This sequence encodes CASSLRLAGFSTDTQYF.